This T cell receptor (beta chain) came from a study of CXCR3-negative and CXCR3-positive naive CD8 T cells. Details on this clonotype: Its matching antigen is unknown.

The length of the CDR3 is 12 residues. Germline V gives CDR1 ENHRY, CDR2 SYGVKD. Libraries were UMI-labeled 5' RACE TRB cDNA. TCRdb reworked the 5' RACE reads into one entry per CDR3 protein, no DNA. The sample shows 100,000 to 150,000 distinct CDR3 sequences, and 0.5% to 0.75% sits with its ten largest clones. Study conclusions and caveats: Fresh PBMCs served for most assays, and CXCR3 expression fell partially after cryopreservation. Naive CXCR3-negative and CXCR3-positive cells had similar TRBV-TRBJ usage; memory differed. Against CXCR3-negative naive cells, CXCR3-positive naive cells showed more hydrophobic TRB CDR3s.

V is TRBV10-3 and J is TRBJ1-5. Sequencing was done on a sample of naive CXCR3+ CD8+ T cells from blood. Subset described: CD45RO-CCR7+CD27+CD95- naive CD8+ T cells expressing CXCR3 (TNR3+). The clonotype comes from a human donor in good health. Some clones in this sample may be carry-over from other donors' samples. The CDR3 protein is CAISENDQPQHF.